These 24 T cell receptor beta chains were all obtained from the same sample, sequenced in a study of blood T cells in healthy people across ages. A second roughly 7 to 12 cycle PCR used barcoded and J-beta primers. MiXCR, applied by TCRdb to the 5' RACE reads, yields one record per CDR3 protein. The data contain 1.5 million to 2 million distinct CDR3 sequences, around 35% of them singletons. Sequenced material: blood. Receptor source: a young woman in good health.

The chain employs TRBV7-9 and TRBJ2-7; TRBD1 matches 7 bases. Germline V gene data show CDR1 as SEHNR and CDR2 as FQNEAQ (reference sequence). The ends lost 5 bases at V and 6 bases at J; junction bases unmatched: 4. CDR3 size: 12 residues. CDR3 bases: TGTGCCAGCAGCGCCCGGACAGGCGAGCAGTACTTC. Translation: CASSARTGEQYF.

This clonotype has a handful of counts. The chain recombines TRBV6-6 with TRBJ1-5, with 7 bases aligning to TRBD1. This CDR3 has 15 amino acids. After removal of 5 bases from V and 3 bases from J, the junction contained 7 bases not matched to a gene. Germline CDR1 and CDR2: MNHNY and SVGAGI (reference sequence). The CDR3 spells CASSPGQTINQPQHF. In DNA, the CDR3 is TGTGCCAGCAGTCCGGGACAGACTATCAATCAGCCCCAGCATTTT.

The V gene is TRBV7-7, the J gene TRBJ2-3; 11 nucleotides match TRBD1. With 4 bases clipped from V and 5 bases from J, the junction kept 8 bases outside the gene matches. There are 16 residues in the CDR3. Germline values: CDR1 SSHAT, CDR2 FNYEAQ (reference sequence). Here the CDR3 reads CASSSGTGGVVDTQYF. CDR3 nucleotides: TGTGCCAGCAGCTCCGGGACAGGGGGAGTGGTAGATACGCAGTATTTT.

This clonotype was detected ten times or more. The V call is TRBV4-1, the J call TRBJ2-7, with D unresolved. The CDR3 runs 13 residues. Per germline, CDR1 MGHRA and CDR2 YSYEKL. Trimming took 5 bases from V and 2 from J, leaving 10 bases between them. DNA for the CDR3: TGCGCCAGCAGCTGGAACCCAGCCTACGAGCAGTACTTC. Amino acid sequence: CASSWNPAYEQYF.

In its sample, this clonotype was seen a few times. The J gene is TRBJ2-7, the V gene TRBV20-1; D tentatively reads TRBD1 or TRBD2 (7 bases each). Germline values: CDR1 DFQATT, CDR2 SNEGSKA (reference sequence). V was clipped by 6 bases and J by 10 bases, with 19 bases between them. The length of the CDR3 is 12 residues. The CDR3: CSATSGGVLQYF. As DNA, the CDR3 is TGCAGTGCCACTTCAGGGGGGGTACTTCAGTACTTC.

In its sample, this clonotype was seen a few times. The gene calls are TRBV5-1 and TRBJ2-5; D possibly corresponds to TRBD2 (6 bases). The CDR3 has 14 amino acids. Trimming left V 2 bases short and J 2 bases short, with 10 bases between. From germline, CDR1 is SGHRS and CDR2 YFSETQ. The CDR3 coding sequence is TGCGCCAGCAGCTTTCAGACTAGTCAAGAGACCCAGTACTTC. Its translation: CASSFQTSQETQYF.

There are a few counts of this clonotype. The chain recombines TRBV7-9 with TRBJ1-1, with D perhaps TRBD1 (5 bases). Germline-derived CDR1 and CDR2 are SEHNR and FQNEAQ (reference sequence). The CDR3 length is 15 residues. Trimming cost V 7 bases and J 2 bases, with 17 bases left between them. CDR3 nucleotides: TGTGCCAGCACCTTCGGGGGAGGGTCCAACACTGAAGCTTTCTTT. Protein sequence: CASTFGGGSNTEAFF.

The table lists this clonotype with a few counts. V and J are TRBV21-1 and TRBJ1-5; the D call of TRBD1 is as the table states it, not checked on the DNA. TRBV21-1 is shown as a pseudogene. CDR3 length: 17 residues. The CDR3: CASSAKRTGRGNQPQHF. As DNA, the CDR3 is TGTGCCAGCAGCGCTAAGCGGACAGGGAGGGGCAATCAGCCCCAGCATTTT.

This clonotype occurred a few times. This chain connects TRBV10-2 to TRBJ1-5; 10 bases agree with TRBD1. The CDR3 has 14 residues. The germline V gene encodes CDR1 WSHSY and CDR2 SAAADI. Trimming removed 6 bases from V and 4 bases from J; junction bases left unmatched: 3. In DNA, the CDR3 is TGCGCCAGCAGGGGACAGGGGAGGAATCAGCCCCAGCATTTT. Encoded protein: CASRGQGRNQPQHF.

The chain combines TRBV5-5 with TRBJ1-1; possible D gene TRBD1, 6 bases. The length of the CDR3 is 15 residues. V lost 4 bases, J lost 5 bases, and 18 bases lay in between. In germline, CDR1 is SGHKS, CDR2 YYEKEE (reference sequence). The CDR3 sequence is CASSRGTAGVTEAFF. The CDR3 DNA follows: TGTGCCAGCAGCCGAGGGACGGCAGGGGTTACTGAAGCTTTCTTT.

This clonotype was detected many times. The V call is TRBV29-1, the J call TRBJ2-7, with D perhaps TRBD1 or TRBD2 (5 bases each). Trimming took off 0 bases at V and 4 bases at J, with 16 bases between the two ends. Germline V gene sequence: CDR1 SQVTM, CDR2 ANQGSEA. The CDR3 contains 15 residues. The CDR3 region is CSVEDGGRGWYEQYF. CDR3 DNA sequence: TGCAGCGTTGAAGATGGGGGACGGGGTTGGTACGAGCAGTACTTC.

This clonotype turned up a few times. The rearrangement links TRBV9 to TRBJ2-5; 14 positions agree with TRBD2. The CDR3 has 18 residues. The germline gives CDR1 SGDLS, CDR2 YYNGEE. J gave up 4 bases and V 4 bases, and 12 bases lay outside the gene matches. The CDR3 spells CASSPYGTSGSRGETQYF. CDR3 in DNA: TGTGCCAGCAGCCCCTACGGGACTAGCGGGAGTAGAGGAGAGACCCAGTACTTC.

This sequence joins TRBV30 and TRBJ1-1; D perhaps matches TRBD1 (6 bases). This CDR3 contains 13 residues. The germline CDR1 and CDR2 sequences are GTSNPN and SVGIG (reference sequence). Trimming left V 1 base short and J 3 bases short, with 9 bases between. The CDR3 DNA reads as TGTGCCTGGAGTGAGGGGGGGGACACTGAAGCTTTCTTT. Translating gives CAWSEGGDTEAFF. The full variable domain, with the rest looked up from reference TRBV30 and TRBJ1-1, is SQTIHQWPATLVQPVGSPLSLECTVEGTSNPNLYWYRQAAGRGLQLLFYSVGIGQISSEVPQNLSASRPQDRQFILSSKKLLLSDSGFYLCAWSEGGDTEAFFGQGTRLTVV.

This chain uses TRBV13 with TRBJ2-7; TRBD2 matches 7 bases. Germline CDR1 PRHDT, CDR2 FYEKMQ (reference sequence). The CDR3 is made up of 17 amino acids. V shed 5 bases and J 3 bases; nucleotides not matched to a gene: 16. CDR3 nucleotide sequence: TGTGCCAGCAGCCAAGCCACCCTTGCGGGAGACATCTACGAGCAGTACTTC. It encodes CASSQATLAGDIYEQYF.

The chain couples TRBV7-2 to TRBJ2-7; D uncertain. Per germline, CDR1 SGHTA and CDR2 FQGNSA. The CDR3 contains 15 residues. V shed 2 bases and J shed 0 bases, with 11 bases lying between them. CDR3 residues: CASSLRVFASYEQYF. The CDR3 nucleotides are TGTGCCAGCAGCTTACGGGTTTTCGCCTCCTACGAGCAGTACTTC.

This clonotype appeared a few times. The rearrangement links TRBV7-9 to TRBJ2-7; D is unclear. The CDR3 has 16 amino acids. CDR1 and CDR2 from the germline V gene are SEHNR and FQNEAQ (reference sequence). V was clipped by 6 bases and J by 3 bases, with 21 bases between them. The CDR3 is CASSSNPGLKGYEQYF. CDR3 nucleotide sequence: TGTGCCAGCAGTTCCAATCCGGGCCTAAAGGGCTACGAGCAGTACTTC. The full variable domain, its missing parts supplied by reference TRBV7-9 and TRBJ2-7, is DTGVSQNPRHKITKRGQNVTFRCDPISEHNRLYWYRQTLGQGPEFLTYFQNEAQLEKSRLLSDRFSAERPKGSFSTLEIQRTEQGDSAMYLCASSSNPGLKGYEQYFGPGTRLTVT.

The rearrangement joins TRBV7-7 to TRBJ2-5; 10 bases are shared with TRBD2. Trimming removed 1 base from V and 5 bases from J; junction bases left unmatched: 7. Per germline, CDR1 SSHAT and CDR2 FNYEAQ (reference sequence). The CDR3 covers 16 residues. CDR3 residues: CASSLGTSGEGETQYF. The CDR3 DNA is TGTGCCAGCAGCTTAGGGACTAGCGGAGAAGGGGAGACCCAGTACTTC. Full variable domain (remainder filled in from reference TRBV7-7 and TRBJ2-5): GAGVSQSPRYKVTKRGQDVTLRCDPISSHATLYWYQQALGQGPEFLTYFNYEAQPDKSGLPSDRFSAERPEGSISTLTIQRTEQRDSAMYRCASSLGTSGEGETQYFGPGTRLLVL.

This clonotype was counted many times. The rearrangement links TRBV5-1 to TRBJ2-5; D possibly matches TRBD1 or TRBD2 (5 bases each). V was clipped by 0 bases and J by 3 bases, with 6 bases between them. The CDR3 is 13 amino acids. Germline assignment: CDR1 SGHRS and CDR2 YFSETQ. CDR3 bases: TGCGCCAGCAGCTTGGGAGGGGAAGAGACCCAGTACTTC. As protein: CASSLGGEETQYF.

The CDR3, as DNA: TGCGCCAGCAGCCACCCTGAGCGGCAGGCCGAGCAGTACTTC. It codes for CASSHPERQAEQYF. The chain combines TRBV4-1 with TRBJ2-4; the D gene is possibly TRBD2 (5 bases). The DNA end favors TRBJ2-7, so the J call may be wrong. CDR3 length: 14 amino acids. Germline CDR1 MGHRA, CDR2 YSYEKL.

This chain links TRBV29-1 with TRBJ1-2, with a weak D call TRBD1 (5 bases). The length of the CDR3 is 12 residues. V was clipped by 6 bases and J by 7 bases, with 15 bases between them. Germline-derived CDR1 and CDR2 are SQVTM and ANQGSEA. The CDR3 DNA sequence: TGCAGCGTCGTGGGGCCCGGATCTGGCTACACCTTC. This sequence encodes CSVVGPGSGYTF.

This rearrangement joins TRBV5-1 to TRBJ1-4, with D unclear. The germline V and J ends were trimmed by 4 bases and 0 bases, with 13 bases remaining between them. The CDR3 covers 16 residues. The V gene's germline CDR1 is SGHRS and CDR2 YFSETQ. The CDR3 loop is CASSPGDPATNEKLFF. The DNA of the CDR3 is TGCGCCAGCAGCCCGGGAGACCCCGCAACTAATGAAAAACTGTTTTTT.

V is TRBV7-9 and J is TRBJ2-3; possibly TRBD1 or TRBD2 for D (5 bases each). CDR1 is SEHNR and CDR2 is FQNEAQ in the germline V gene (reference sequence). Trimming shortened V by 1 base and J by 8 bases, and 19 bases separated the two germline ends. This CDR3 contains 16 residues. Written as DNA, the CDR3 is TGTGCCAGCAGCTTAGTTACGGGACCCCGACCAGGTACGCAGTATTTT. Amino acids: CASSLVTGPRPGTQYF.

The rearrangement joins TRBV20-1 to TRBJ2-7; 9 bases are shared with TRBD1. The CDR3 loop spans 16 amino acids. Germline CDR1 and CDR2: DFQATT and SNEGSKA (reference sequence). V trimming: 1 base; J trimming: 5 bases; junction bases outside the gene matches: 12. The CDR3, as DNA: TGCAGTGCTAGAGCCGACAGGGGGGGACAGGTCCACGAGCAGTACTTC. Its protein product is CSARADRGGQVHEQYF.

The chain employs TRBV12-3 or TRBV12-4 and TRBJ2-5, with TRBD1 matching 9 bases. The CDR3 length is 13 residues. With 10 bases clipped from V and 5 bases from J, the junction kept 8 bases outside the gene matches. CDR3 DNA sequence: TGTGCCAACAGCCTGGGACAGGGTGAGACCCAGTACTTC. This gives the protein CANSLGQGETQYF.